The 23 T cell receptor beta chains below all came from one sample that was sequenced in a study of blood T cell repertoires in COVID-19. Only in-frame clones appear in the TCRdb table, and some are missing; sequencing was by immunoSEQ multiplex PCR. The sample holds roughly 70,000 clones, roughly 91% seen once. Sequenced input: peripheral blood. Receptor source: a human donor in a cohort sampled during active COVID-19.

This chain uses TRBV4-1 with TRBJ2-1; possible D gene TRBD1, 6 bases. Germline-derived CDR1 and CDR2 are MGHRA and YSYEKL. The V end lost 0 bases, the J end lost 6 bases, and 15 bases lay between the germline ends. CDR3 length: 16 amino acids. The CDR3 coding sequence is TGCGCCAGCAGCCAAGATAAGACGGGGACACCCAATGAGCAGTTCTTC. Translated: CASSQDKTGTPNEQFF.

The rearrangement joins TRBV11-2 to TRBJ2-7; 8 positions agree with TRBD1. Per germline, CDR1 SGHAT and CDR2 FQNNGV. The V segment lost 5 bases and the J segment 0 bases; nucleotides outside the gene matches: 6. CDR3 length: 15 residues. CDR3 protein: CASSRAGTGSYEQYV. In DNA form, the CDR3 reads TGTGCCAGCAGCCGGGCGGGGACAGGCTCCTACGAGCAGTACGTC.

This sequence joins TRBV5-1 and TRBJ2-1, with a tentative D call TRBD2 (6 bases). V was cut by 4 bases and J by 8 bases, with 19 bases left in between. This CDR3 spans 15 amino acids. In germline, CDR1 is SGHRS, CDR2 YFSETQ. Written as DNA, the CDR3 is TGCGCCAGCAGCCTCCTGCCGACTAGTTCCTATGAGCAGTTCTTC. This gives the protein CASSLLPTSSYEQFF.

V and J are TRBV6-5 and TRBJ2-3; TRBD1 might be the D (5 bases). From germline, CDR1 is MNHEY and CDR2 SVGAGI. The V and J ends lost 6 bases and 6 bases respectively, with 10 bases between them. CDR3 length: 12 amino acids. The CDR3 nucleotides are TGTGCCAGCAGGTCGACAGTGGATACGCAGTATTTT. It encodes CASRSTVDTQYF.

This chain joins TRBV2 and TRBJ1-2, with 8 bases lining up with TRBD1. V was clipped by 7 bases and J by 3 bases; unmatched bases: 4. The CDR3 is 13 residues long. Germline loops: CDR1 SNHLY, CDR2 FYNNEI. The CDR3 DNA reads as TGTGCCAGCAAGGCAGGGGGCTACTATGGCTACACCTTC. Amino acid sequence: CASKAGGYYGYTF. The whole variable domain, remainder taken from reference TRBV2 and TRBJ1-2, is EPEVTQTPSHQVTQMGQEVILRCVPISNHLYFYWYRQILGQKVEFLVSFYNNEISEKSEIFDDQFSVERPDGSNFTLKIRSTKLEDSAMYFCASKAGGYYGYTFGSGTRLTVV.

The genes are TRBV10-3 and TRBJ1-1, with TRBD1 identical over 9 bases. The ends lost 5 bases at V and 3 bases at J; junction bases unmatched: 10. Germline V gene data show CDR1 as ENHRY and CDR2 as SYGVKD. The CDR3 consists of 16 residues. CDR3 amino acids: CAISYNEDRGDTEAFF. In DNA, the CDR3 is TGTGCCATCAGTTACAACGAGGACAGGGGAGACACTGAAGCTTTCTTT.

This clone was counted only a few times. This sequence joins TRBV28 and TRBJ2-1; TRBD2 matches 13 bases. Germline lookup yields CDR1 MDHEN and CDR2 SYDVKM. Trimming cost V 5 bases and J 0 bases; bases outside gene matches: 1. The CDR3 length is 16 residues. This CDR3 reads CASSGLAGVSYNEQFF. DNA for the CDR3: TGTGCCAGCAGTGGACTAGCGGGGGTCTCCTACAATGAGCAGTTCTTC. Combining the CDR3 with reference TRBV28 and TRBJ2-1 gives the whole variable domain DVKVTQSSRYLVKRTGEKVFLECVQDMDHENMFWYRQDPGLGLRLIYFSYDVKMKEKGDIPEGYSVSREKKERFSLILESASTNQTSMYLCASSGLAGVSYNEQFFGPGTRLTVL.

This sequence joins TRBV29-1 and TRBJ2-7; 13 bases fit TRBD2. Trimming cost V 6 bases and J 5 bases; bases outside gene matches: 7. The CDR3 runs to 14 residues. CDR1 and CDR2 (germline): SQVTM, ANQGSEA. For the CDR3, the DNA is TGCAGCGTACAGGGACTAGCGGGACCCCACGAGCAGTACTTC. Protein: CSVQGLAGPHEQYF.

The CDR3 is CASLRGRAGQGYGYTF. The CDR3 bases are TGTGCCAGCCTCCGAGGGAGGGCAGGGCAGGGCTATGGCTACACCTTC. The V and J genes are TRBV2 and TRBJ1-2; possible D gene TRBD1, 5 bases. The germline CDR1 and CDR2 sequences are SNHLY and FYNNEI. This CDR3 contains 16 residues. Trimming pared 8 bases from V and 4 bases from J, leaving 23 bases between.

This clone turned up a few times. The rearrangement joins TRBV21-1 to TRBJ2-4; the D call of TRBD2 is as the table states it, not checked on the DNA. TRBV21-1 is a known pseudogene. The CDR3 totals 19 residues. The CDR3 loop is CASSKKVGTTQRAKNIQYF. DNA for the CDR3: TGTGCCAGCAGCAAAAAGGTAGGGACTACCCAGAGAGCCAAAAACATTCAGTACTTC.

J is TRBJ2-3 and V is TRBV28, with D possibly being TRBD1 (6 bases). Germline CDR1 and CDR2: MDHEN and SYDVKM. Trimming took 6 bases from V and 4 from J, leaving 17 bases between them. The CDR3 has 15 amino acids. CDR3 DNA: TGTGCCAGCAGCCCTACAGGGTGGGGGCCAGATACGCAGTATTTT. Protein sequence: CASSPTGWGPDTQYF.

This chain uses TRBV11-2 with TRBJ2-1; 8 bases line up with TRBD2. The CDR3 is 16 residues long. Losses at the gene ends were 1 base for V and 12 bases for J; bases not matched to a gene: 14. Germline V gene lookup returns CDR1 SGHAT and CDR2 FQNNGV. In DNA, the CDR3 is TGTGCCAGCAGCTTAGTACGGACTAGCTCGGCGGGGGTGCAGTTCTTC. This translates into CASSLVRTSSAGVQFF.

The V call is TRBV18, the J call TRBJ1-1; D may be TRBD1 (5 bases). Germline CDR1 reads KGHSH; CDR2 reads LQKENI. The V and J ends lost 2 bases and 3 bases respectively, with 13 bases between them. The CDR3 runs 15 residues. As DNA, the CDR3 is TGTGCCAGCTCACCAGGACACCCAAGGGACACTGAAGCTTTCTTT. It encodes CASSPGHPRDTEAFF.

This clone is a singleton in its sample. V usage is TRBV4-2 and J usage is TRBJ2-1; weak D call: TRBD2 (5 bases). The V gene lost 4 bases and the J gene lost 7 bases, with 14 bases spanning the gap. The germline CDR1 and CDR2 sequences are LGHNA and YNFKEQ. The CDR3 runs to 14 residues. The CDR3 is CASSPPFGGNEQFF. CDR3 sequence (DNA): TGTGCCAGCAGCCCCCCATTTGGCGGGAATGAGCAGTTCTTC.

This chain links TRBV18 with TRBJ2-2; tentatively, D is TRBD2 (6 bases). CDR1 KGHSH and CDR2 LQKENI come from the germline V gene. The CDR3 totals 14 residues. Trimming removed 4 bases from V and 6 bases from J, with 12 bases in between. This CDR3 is CASSLNGGAGELFF. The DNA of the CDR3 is TGTGCCAGCTCACTTAACGGGGGTGCCGGGGAGCTGTTTTTT.

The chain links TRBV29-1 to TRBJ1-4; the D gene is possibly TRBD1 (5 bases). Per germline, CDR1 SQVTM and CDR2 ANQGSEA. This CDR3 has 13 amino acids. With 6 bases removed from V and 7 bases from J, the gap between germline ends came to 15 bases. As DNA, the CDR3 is TGCAGCGTCCTACAGTTCGGGGGTGAAAAACTGTTTTTT. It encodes CSVLQFGGEKLFF.

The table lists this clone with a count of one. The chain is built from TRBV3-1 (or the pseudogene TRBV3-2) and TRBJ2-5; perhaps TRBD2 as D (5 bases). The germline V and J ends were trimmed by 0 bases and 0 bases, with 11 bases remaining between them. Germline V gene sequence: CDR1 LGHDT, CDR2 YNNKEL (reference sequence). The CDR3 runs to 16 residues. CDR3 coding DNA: TGTGCCAGCAGCCAAGATGGAGCGGCGGACCAAGAGACCCAGTACTTC. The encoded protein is CASSQDGAADQETQYF.

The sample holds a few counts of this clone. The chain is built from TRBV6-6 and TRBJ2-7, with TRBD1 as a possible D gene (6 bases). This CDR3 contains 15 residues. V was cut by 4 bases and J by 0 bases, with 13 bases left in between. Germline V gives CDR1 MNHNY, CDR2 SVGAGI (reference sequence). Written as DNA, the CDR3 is TGTGCCAGCAGTTTGGGACACGTATCCTCCTACGAGCAGTACTTC. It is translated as CASSLGHVSSYEQYF.

CDR3 DNA sequence: TGTGCCAGCAGTTACACCAGGGTTTCCACTGAAGCTTTCTTT. Translation: CASSYTRVSTEAFF. The chain uses TRBV6-5 and TRBJ1-1, with D tentatively TRBD1 (5 bases). The CDR3 is 14 residues long. Germline V CDR1 and CDR2: MNHEY, SVGAGI. V was cut by 2 bases and J by 4 bases, with 11 bases left in between.

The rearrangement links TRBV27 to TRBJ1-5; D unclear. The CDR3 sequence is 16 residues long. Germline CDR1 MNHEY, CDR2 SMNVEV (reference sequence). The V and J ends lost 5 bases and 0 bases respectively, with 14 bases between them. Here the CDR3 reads CASSKTADYSNQPQHF. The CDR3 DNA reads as TGTGCCAGCAGTAAAACAGCCGATTATAGCAATCAGCCCCAGCATTTT.

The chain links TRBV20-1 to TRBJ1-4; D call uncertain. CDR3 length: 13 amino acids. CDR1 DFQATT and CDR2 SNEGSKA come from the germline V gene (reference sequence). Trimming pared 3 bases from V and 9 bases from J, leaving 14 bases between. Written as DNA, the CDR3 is TGCAGTGCTAGTTACGACCTTGGGCAAAAACTGTTTTTT. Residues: CSASYDLGQKLFF.

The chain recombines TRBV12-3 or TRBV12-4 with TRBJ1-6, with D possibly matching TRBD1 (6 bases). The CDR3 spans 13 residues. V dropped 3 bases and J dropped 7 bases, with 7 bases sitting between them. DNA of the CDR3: TGTGCCAGCAGTTTCCAGGGGAATTCACCCCTCCACTTT. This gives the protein CASSFQGNSPLHF.

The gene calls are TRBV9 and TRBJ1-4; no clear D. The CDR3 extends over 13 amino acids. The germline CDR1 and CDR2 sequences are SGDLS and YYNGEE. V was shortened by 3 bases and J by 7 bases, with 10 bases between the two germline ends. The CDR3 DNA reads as TGTGCCAGCAGCGGGGCAGTCGGTGAAAAACTGTTTTTT. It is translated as CASSGAVGEKLFF.